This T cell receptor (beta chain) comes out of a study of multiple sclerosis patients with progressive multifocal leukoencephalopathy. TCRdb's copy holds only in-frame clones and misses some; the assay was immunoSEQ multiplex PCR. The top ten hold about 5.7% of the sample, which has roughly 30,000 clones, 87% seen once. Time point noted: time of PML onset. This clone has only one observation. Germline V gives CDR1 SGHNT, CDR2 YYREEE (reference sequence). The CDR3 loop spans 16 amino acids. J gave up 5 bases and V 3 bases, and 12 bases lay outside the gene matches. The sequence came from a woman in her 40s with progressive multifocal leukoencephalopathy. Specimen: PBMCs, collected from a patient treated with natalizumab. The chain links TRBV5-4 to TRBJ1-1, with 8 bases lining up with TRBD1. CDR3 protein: CASSSPGGQGATEAFF. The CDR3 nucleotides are TGTGCCAGCAGCTCTCCCGGAGGCCAGGGGGCTACTGAAGCTTTCTTT.